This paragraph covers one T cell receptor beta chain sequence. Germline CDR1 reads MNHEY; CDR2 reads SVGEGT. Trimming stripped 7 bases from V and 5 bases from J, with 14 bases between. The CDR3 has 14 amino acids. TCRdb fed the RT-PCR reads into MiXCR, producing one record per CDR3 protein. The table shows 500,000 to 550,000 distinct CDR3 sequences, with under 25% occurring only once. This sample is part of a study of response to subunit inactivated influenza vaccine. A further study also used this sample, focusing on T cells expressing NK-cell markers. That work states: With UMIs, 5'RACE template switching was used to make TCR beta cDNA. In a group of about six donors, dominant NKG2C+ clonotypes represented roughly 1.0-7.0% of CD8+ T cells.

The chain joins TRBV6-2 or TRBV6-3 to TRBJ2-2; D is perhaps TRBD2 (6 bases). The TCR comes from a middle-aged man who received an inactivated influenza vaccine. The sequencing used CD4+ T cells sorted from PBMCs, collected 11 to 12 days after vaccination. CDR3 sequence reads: CASKRTAGTGELFF. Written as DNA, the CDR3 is TGTGCCAGCAAAAGGACCGCGGGAACCGGGGAGCTGTTTTTT.